This TCR beta chain was identified during a study of cytomegalovirus exposure and HLA in healthy donors. Overall study: The roughly 120 million unique TCR beta sequences, from around 200 million T cells, were found by an earlier analysis.

Study-wide points: The study labeled roughly 160 TCR beta chains cytomegalovirus-associated. Analyses of presence and absence presupposed an approximately uniform sequencing depth across donors.

PCR was performed using 60 Vbeta and 13 Jbeta primers. Only in-frame clones appear in the TCRdb table, and some are missing; sequencing was by immunoSEQ multiplex PCR. The table lists 100,000 or so clones, around 80% of them singletons. With respect to this clone: What it recognizes is unknown.

Trimming took off 0 bases at V and 7 bases at J, with 22 bases between the two ends. Germline assignment: CDR1 MNHEY and CDR2 SMNVEV (reference sequence). The CDR3 runs 17 residues. The chain combines TRBV27 with TRBJ2-7; the D gene is possibly TRBD2 (6 bases). The origin of this receptor is a woman aged 40-49 years in good health and CMV-seronegative. The sequenced sample was PBMCs. CDR3 protein: CASSLSGFGTFGREQYF. Here the CDR3 DNA reads TGTGCCAGCAGTTTATCAGGGTTCGGGACTTTCGGTCGGGAGCAGTACTTC.